This TCR beta chain was captured by sequencing in a study of immune characterization of retroperitoneal liposarcoma. CDR1 and CDR2 from the germline V gene are SGHVS and FQNEAQ. V was pared by 3 bases and J by 2 bases, with 17 bases between. CDR3 size: 17 residues. TCRdb processed the PCR reads anew with MiXCR; each CDR3 protein has one entry. The data show some 11,000 distinct CDR3 sequences, over 25% seen once. This clonotype was observed at least ten times. The chain links TRBV7-8 to TRBJ2-1, with D maybe TRBD2 (5 bases). The sequence came from a male donor with retroperitoneal liposarcoma. The source material was tumor tissue. The CDR3 reads CASSFPRKGATYNEQFF. In DNA form, the CDR3 reads TGTGCCAGCAGCTTCCCTCGAAAGGGAGCCACCTACAATGAGCAGTTCTTC.